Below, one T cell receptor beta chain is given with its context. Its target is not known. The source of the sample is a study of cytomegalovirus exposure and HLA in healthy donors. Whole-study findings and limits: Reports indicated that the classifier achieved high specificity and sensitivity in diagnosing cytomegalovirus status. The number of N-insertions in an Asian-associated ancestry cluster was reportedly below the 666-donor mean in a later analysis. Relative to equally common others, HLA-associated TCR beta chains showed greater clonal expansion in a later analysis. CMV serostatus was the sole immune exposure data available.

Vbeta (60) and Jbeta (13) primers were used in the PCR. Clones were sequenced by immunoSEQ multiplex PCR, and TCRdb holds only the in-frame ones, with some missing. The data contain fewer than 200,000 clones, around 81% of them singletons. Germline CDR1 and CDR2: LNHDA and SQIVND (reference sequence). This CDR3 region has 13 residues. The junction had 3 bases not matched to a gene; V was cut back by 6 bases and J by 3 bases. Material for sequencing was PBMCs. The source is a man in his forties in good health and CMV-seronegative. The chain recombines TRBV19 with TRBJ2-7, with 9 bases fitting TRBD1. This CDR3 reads CASRGTGNYEQYF. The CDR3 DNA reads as TGTGCCAGTAGGGGGACAGGGAACTACGAGCAGTACTTC.